The 9 T cell receptor beta chains given below trace back to one sample, sequenced in a study of blood T cell repertoires in COVID-19. Repertoires were generated with immunoSEQ multiplex PCR, while TCRdb's copy carries only in-frame clones and drops some. The table has about 140,000 clones, around four fifths seen once; the top ten hold around 3.2%. The sequenced material came from PBMCs or T cells enriched from blood (not recorded which). Receptor source: a woman between 45 and 65 years old with acute COVID-19.

The chain uses TRBV25-1 and TRBJ1-1, with D hard to call. V shed 8 bases and J shed 7 bases, with 20 bases lying between them. Germline V lookup: CDR1 MGHDK, CDR2 SYGVNS. This CDR3 spans 14 amino acids. The CDR3 coding sequence is TGTGCCAGCTGGGAGGCTCCTGAAATAGATGAAGCTTTCTTT. This gives the protein CASWEAPEIDEAFF.

This chain links TRBV7-2 with TRBJ2-1; tentative D call: TRBD1 (5 bases). The germline CDR1 and CDR2 sequences are SGHTA and FQGNSA. The CDR3 sequence is 15 residues long. The V gene lost 2 bases and the J gene lost 5 bases, with 13 bases spanning the gap. Written as DNA, the CDR3 is TGTGCCAGCAGCTTATATGCAGGGCGTAACAATGAGCAGTTCTTC. This translates into CASSLYAGRNNEQFF.

This chain joins TRBV6-2 or TRBV6-3 and TRBJ1-4; D is unclear. CDR1 and CDR2 (germline): MNHEY, SVGEGT. This CDR3 is 15 amino acids long. Between the trimmed V and J ends, which lost 0 bases and 3 bases, there was a span of 8 bases. The CDR3 sequence: CASSYSTLSNEKLFF. CDR3 DNA sequence: TGTGCCAGCAGTTACTCGACACTTTCTAATGAAAAACTGTTTTTT.

This sequence joins TRBV28 and TRBJ2-5; 7 nucleotides agree with TRBD2. Trimming at V came to 6 bases and at J to 7 bases, leaving 8 bases not matched to a gene. CDR1 is MDHEN and CDR2 is SYDVKM in the germline V gene. CDR3 length: 13 amino acids. The CDR3: CASSSSGTGTQYF. CDR3 sequence (DNA): TGTGCCAGCAGCTCTAGCGGAACGGGGACCCAGTACTTC.

The chain combines TRBV29-1 with TRBJ2-1; weak D call: TRBD2 (5 bases). The germline V and J ends were trimmed by 2 bases and 9 bases, with 11 bases remaining between them. The germline CDR1 and CDR2 sequences are SQVTM and ANQGSEA. The CDR3 covers 12 residues. The CDR3 nucleotides read TGCAGCGTTGAACGAACACGGGGTGAGCAGTTCTTC. Its translation: CSVERTRGEQFF.

The chain employs TRBV24-1 and TRBJ2-3; TRBD2 matches at 10 bases. There are 16 residues in the CDR3. In germline, CDR1 is KGHDR, CDR2 SFDVKD. The V and J ends lost 4 bases and 2 bases, in that order; junction bases with no gene match: 5. The CDR3 coding sequence is TGTGCCACCAGTGAGTCCGGGACTAGCGACACAGATACGCAGTATTTT. It specifies CATSESGTSDTDTQYF.

This clone was observed a single time. The J gene is TRBJ2-1, the V gene TRBV9; 13 bases map to TRBD2. The CDR3 spans 16 residues. V lost 4 bases, J lost 7 bases, and 8 bases stayed unmatched. CDR1 and CDR2 (germline): SGDLS, YYNGEE. CDR3 nucleotides: TGTGCCAGCAGCCCTAGAGGACTAGCGGGAGTAAATGAGCAGTTCTTC. Translated, it gives CASSPRGLAGVNEQFF.

The chain couples TRBV4-1 to TRBJ2-1; D is possibly TRBD2 (6 bases). This CDR3 is built from 17 residues. Germline V lookup: CDR1 MGHRA, CDR2 YSYEKL. Trimming left V 3 bases short and J 5 bases short, with 20 bases between. CDR3 sequence reads: CASSHLLGRRDNNEQFF. In nucleotides, the CDR3 is TGCGCCAGCAGCCACTTACTGGGGCGGCGGGATAACAATGAGCAGTTCTTC.

V and J are TRBV10-3 and TRBJ2-7; D is unresolved. CDR1 is ENHRY and CDR2 is SYGVKD in the germline V gene. Trimming took 10 bases from V and 4 from J, leaving 17 bases between them. The CDR3 has 13 amino acids. CDR3 protein: CATQKGVGYEQYF. Written as DNA, the CDR3 is TGTGCCACTCAGAAAGGAGTAGGTTACGAGCAGTACTTC.